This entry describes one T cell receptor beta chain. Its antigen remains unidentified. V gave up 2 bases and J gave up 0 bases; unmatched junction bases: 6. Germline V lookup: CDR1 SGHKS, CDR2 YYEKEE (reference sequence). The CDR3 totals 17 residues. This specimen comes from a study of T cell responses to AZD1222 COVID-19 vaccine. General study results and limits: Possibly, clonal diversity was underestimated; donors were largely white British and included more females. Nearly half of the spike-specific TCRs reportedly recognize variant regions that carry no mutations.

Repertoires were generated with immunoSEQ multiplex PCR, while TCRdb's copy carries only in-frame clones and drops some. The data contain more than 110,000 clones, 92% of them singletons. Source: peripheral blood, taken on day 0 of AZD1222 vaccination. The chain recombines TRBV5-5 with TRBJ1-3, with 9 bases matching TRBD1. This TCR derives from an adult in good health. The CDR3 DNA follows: TGTGCCAGCAGCTTTGGACAGGGGCTTCTCTCTGGAAACACCATATATTTT. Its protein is CASSFGQGLLSGNTIYF.